These T cell receptor beta chains were read from a single sample in a study of blood T cell repertoires in COVID-19. TCRdb's table, derived via immunoSEQ multiplex PCR, lists solely in-frame clones and lacks some. The table lists 80,000 to 90,000 clones, around four fifths of them singletons, with around 11% in the top ten. Sequenced: peripheral blood. The receptor set was obtained from a man in his 70s with acute or convalescent COVID-19. Both conserved end residues are part of each CDR3. The D gene is left open where the match is weak. A row's size may be missing; if present it is once, few, many or a size class.

CDR3aa	CDR3nt	d_gene	abundance	v_gene	j_gene
CASSYSGTRGAYNEQFF	TGTGCCAGCAGCTATTCCGGGACTCGAGGGGCCTACAATGAGCAGTTCTTC	NA	NA	TRBV7-6	TRBJ2-1
CASSHKQGLMNTEAFF	TGTGCCAGCAGCCATAAACAGGGGTTAATGAACACTGAAGCTTTCTTT	TRBD1	NA	TRBV14	TRBJ1-1
CASSYFGQENSYEQYF	TGTGCCAGCAGTTACTTCGGACAGGAAAACTCCTACGAGCAGTACTTC	TRBD1	NA	TRBV6-6	TRBJ2-7
CASSFQGARGNTIYF	TGTGCCAGCAGCTTTCAGGGGGCGAGGGGAAACACCATATATTTT	TRBD1	NA	TRBV11-2	TRBJ1-3
CASSTRTGDYNEQFF	TGTGCCAGCAGCACGCGGACAGGGGATTACAATGAGCAGTTCTTC	TRBD1	NA	TRBV11-2	TRBJ2-1
CASSSGTGGFSYEQYF	TGTGCCAGTAGTTCAGGGACAGGGGGCTTCTCCTACGAGCAGTACTTC	TRBD1	NA	TRBV19	TRBJ2-7
CASSQMPGQGAEGSYNEQFF	TGCGCCAGCAGCCAGATGCCGGGACAGGGGGCAGAGGGCTCCTACAATGAGCAGTTCTTC	TRBD1	NA	TRBV4-1	TRBJ2-1
CASSFGQGNSPLHF	TGTGCCAGCAGCTTCGGACAGGGGAATTCACCCCTCCACTTT	TRBD1	NA	TRBV5-4	TRBJ1-6
CSVELDQETQYF	TGCAGCGTTGAGCTAGACCAAGAGACCCAGTACTTC	NA	NA	TRBV29-1	TRBJ2-5
CASSPTGVGEKLFF	TGTGCCAGCAGCCCGACAGGGGTCGGCGAAAAACTGTTTTTT	TRBD1	NA	TRBV5-6	TRBJ1-4
CASSQPRDRGSGELFF	TGCGCCAGCAGCCAGCCCCGGGACAGGGGATCCGGGGAGCTGTTTTTT	TRBD1	few	TRBV4-1	TRBJ2-2
CASSLGQDVGYTF	TGTGCCAGCAGCCTGGGACAGGATGTTGGCTACACCTTC	TRBD1	NA	TRBV28	TRBJ1-2
CASSSTGGSNTGELFF	TGTGCCAGCAGTTCGACAGGGGGCTCGAACACCGGGGAGCTGTTTTTT	TRBD1	NA	TRBV27	TRBJ2-2
CASSLGRAGHTDTQYF	TGTGCCAGCAGCTTAGGGCGAGCGGGACACACAGATACGCAGTATTTT	NA	NA	TRBV11-2	TRBJ2-3
CASSPGPDRSGQPQHF	TGTGCCAGCAGCCCGGGTCCGGACAGATCAGGGCAGCCCCAGCATTTT	NA	NA	TRBV5-5	TRBJ1-5
CASSQGSNQPQHF	TGTGCCAGCAGTCAGGGGAGCAATCAGCCCCAGCATTTT	NA	NA	TRBV12-3/TRBV12-4	TRBJ1-5
CAISESTVGPGVNTEAFF	TGTGCCATCAGTGAGTCGACGGTCGGCCCGGGGGTGAACACTGAAGCTTTCTTT	NA	NA	TRBV10-3	TRBJ1-1
CASSYGQGEIWFF	TGTGCCAGCAGCTACGGACAGGGGGAAATTTGGTTCTTC	TRBD1	NA	TRBV6-1	TRBJ2-1
CSVRLAGEQFF	TGCAGCGTTCGCCTGGCCGGGGAGCAGTTCTTC	NA	NA	TRBV29-1	TRBJ2-1
CASIGQGRSKSNQPQHF	TGTGCCAGCATAGGGCAGGGGCGCAGTAAAAGCAATCAGCCCCAGCATTTT	NA	NA	TRBV28	TRBJ1-5
CASSQQGVQSNQPQHF	TGTGCCAGCTCACAACAGGGGGTTCAGAGCAATCAGCCCCAGCATTTT	TRBD1	NA	TRBV18	TRBJ1-5
CATRGGSGETQYF	TGTGCCACCAGGGGGGGATCCGGGGAGACCCAGTACTTC	NA	NA	TRBV15	TRBJ2-5
CASSLGGASGYTF	TGTGCCAGCAGTTTAGGGGGGGCTTCTGGCTACACCTTC	NA	NA	TRBV27	TRBJ1-2
CASSSTSGTGPREQYF	TGTGCCAGCAGTTCCACCTCCGGGACAGGACCTAGAGAGCAGTACTTC	TRBD1	NA	TRBV28	TRBJ2-7
CASSPLGLNSGNTIYF	TGTGCCAGCTCACCTCTGGGACTTAACTCTGGAAACACCATATATTTT	NA	NA	TRBV18	TRBJ1-3
CASSQGSSEQYF	TGCGCCAGCAGCCAAGGTTCGTCCGAGCAGTACTTC	NA	few	TRBV4-1	TRBJ2-7
CASSLFGTRGKLFF	TGTGCCAGCAGTTTATTTGGGACGAGGGGGAAACTGTTTTTT	NA	NA	TRBV28	TRBJ1-4